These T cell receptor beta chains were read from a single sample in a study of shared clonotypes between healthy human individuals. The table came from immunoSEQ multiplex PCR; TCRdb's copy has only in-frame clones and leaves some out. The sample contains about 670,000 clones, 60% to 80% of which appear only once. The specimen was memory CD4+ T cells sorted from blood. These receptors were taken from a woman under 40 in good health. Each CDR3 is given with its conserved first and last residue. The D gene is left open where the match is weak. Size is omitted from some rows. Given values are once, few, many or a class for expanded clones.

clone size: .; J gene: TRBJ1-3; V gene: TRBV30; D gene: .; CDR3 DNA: TGTGCCTGGAGTGACAGAATCTCTGGAAACACCATATATTTT; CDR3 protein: CAWSDRISGNTIYF
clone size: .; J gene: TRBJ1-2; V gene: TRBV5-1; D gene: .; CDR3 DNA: TGCGCCAGCAGAACGGCAGCTAACTATGGCTACACCTTC; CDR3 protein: CASRTAANYGYTF
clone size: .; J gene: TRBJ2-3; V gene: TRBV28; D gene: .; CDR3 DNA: TGTGCCAGCAGTTTAGGGGTGATCCGATCTGTACATACGCAGTATTTT; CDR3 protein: CASSLGVIRSVHTQYF
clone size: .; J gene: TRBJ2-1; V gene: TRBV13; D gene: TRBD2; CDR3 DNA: TGTGCCAGCAGCCTAAAGCGAAGGACTAGCGGGATCCTGTATGAGCAGTTCTTC; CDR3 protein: CASSLKRRTSGILYEQFF
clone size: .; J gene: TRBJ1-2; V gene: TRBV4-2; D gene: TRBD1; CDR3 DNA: TGTGCCAGCAGCACCCGGGACAGGGTGAACTATGGCTACACCTTC; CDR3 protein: CASSTRDRVNYGYTF
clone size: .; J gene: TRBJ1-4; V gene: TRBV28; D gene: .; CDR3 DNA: TGTGCCAGCCAAGCGGGACACCTAAGCGGTGAAAAACTGTTTTTT; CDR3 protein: CASQAGHLSGEKLFF
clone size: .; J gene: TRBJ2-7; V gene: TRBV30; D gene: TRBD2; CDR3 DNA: TGTGCCTGGGACATAGCGGGAGCCTACGAGCAGTACTTC; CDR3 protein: CAWDIAGAYEQYF
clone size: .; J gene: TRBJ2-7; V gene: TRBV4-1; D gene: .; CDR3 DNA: TGCGCCAGCAGCCAAGAGGGGGTGGCGGGCCGGGTCCGGGAGCAGTACTTC; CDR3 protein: CASSQEGVAGRVREQYF
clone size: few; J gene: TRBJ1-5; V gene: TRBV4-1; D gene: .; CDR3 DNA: TGCGCCAGCAGCCAAGATAGGAATTATCAGCCCCAGCATTTT; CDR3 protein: CASSQDRNYQPQHF
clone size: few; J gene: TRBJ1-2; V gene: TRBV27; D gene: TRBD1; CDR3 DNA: TGTGCCAGCAGTCGGACAGGGAACAACTATGGCTACACCTTC; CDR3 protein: CASSRTGNNYGYTF
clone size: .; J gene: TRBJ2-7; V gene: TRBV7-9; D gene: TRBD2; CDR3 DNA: TGTGCCAGCACCCGTGGGAGCGGGAGCCGACGGGAGCAGTACTTC; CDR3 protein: CASTRGSGSRREQYF
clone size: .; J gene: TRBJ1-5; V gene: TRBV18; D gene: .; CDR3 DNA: TGTGCCAGCTCACCTTCCGTCGATAGCAATCAGCCCCAGCATTTT; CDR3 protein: CASSPSVDSNQPQHF
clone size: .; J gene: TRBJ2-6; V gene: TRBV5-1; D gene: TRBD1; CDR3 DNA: TGCGCCAGCAGCTTGCGATCGTCCGGGACAGGGGGCCCTGGGGCCAACGTCCTGACTTTC; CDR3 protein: CASSLRSSGTGGPGANVLTF
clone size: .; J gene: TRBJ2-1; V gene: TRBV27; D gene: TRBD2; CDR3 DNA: TGTGCCAGCAGTTTGGGCGGGAGCTTTTTCGATGAGCAGTTCTTC; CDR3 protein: CASSLGGSFFDEQFF
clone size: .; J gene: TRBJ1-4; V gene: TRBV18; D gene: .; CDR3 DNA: TGTGCCAGCTCACCACGAGGGCGCGATGAAAAACTGTTTTTT; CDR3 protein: CASSPRGRDEKLFF
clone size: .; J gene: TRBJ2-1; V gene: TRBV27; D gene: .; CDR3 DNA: TGTGCCAGCAGACTCACTGCCTTGTACAATGAGCAGTTCTTC; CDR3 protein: CASRLTALYNEQFF
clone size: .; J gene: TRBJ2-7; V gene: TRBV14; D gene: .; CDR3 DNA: TGTGCCAGCAGCCAAGATCTGGTCGTAGGCGAGCAGTACTTC; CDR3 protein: CASSQDLVVGEQYF
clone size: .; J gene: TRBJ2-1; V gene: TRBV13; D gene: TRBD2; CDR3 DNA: TGTGCCAGCAGCCACGGACTAGCGGAGAGCGTCTTC; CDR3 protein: CASSHGLAESVF
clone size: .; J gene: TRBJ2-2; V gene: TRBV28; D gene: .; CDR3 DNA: TGTGCCAGCAGTTTTTGGCAGTTGGGCACCGGGGAGCTGTTTTTT; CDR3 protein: CASSFWQLGTGELFF
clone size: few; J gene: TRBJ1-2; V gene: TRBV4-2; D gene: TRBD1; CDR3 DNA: TGTGCCAGCAGCCAAGAAGGTTACTCGGGGACAGGGAGTTCCTATGGCTACACCTTC; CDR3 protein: CASSQEGYSGTGSSYGYTF
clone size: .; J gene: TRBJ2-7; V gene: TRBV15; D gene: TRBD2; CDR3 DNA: TGTGCCACCAGCAGAGATCGGGGTAGCGGGTACTACGAGCAGTACTTC; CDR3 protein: CATSRDRGSGYYEQYF
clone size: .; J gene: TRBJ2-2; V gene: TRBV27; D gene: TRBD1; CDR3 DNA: TGTGCCAGCAGACACGGACAGGGAGTATTCACCGGGGAGCTGTTTTTT; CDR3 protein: CASRHGQGVFTGELFF
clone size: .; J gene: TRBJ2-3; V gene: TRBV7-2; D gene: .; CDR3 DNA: TGTGCCAGCAGCTTAGAGCTAGCGTCTACCCACACGCAGTATTTT; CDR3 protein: CASSLELASTHTQYF
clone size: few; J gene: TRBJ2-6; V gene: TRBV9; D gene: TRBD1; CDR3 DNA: TGTGCCAGCAGCGCGGGCAGGGGGCCCTCTGGGGCCAACGTCCTGACTTTC; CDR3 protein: CASSAGRGPSGANVLTF
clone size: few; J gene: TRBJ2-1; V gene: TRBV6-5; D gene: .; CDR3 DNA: TGTGCCAGCAGTCGGACTAATAACAATGAGCAGTTCTTC; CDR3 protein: CASSRTNNNEQFF
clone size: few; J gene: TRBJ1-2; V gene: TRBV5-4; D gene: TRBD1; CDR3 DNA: TGTGCCAGCAGCCCCCTGGGGACAGGGCAGAACTATGGCTACACCTTC; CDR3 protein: CASSPLGTGQNYGYTF
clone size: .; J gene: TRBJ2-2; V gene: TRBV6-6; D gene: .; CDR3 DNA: TGTGCCAGCAGTCTACGGACGGGGCTAGGGGAGCTGTTTTTT; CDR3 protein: CASSLRTGLGELFF
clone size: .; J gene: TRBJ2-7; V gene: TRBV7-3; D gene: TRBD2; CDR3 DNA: TGTGCCAGCAGCCCGAGGGGGGGGACTAGCGGCTCCTACGAGCAGTACTTC; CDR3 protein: CASSPRGGTSGSYEQYF
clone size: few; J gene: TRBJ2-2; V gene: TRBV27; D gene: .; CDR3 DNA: TGTGCCAGCAGAGAGGGGGTCAGGACCGGGGAGCTGTTTTTT; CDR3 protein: CASREGVRTGELFF
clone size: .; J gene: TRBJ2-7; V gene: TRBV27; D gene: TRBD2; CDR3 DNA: TGTGCCAGCAGTCGGCGGGAGGGCCGCTCCGAGCAGTACTTC; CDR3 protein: CASSRREGRSEQYF
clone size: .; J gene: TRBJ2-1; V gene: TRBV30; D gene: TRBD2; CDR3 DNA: TGTGCCTGGAGTGCAGGAGCGGGGAGGAGGTTCTTC; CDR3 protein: CAWSAGAGRRFF
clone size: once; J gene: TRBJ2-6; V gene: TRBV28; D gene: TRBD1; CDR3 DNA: TGTGCCAGCAGTTCACCCGGACAGGGGGCTTTATCTGGGGCCAACGTCCTGACTTTC; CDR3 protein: CASSSPGQGALSGANVLTF
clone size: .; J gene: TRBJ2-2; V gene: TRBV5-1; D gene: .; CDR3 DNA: TGCGCCAGCAGCCCCCAGGGATCGGGCACCGGGGAGCTGTTTTTT; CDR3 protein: CASSPQGSGTGELFF
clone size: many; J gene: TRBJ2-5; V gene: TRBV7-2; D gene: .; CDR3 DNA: TGTGCCAGCAGCCCTGGGACTGCCACGGGAACCCAGTACTTC; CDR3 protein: CASSPGTATGTQYF
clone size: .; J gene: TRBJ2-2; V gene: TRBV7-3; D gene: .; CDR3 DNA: TGTGCCAGCAGCCTCTTCACCGGGGAGCTGTTTTTT; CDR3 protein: CASSLFTGELFF
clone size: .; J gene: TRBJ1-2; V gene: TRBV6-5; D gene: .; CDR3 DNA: TGTGCCAGCAGTTCTCATCAGAACTATGGCTACACCTTC; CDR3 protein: CASSSHQNYGYTF
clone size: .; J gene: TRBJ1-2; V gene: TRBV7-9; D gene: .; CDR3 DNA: TGTGCCAGCAGCGAGACTAACTATGGCTACACCTTC; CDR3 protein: CASSETNYGYTF
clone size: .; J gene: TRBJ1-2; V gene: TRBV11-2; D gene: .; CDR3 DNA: TGTGCCAGCAGCTTAGTAATCAGCTATGGCTACACCTTC; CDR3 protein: CASSLVISYGYTF
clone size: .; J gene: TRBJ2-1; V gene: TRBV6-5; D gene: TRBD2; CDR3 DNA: TGTGCCAGCAGTTACTCGACGGGAGGGGAGGGCAATGAGCAGTTCTTC; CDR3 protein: CASSYSTGGEGNEQFF
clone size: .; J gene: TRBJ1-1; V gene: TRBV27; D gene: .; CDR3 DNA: TGTGCCGCTCTCCCACGAGCCGGGACTGAAGCTTTCTTT; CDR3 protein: CAALPRAGTEAFF
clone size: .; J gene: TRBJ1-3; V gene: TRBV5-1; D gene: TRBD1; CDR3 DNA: TGCGCCAGCAGCTTTACAGGGGCTGGAAACACCATATATTTT; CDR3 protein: CASSFTGAGNTIYF
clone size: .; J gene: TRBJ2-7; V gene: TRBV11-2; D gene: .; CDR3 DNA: TGTGCCAGCAGCTCTCGGTTATCCTACGAGCAGTACTTC; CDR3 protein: CASSSRLSYEQYF
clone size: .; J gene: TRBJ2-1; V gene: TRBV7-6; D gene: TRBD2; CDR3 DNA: TGTGCCAGCAGCTCCACCGGCGGGAGGGCTTCCAATGAGCAGTTCTTC; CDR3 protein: CASSSTGGRASNEQFF
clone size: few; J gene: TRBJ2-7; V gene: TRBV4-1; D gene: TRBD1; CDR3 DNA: TGCGCCAGCAGCCGAGACCGGGACAGGGGCTACGAGCAGTACTTC; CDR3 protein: CASSRDRDRGYEQYF
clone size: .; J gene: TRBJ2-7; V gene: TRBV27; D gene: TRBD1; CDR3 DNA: TGTGCCAGCAGTTCAACTGGGACAGGGCTCCACGAGCAGTACTTC; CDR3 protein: CASSSTGTGLHEQYF
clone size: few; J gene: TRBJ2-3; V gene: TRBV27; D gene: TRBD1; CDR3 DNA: TGTGCCAGCAGTTCGACAGGGTTTCTAGATACGCAGTATTTT; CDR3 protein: CASSSTGFLDTQYF